The 21 T cell receptor beta chains in this list originate from one sample, sequenced in a study of CD8 T cells in ankylosing spondylitis. Via MiXCR, TCRdb re-called the 5' RACE reads, giving one row per CDR3 protein. Found here are approximately 250,000 distinct CDR3 sequences, about 11% of them singletons; the top ten hold about 3%. The sequenced sample was blood, either unsorted or a sorted T cell fraction (not recorded which). These receptors came from a male donor with ankylosing spondylitis or in good health (not recorded which).

This clonotype came up many times. The chain recombines TRBV5-5 with TRBJ2-3; D uncertain. CDR1 is SGHKS, CDR2 YYEKEE, per germline (reference sequence). V lost 4 bases, J lost 6 bases, and 9 bases lay in between. The CDR3 totals 12 residues. CDR3 amino acids: CASSPRPDTQYF. The CDR3 nucleotides read TGTGCCAGCAGCCCCCGTCCTGATACGCAGTATTTT.

This clonotype was observed many times. The chain couples TRBV7-8 to TRBJ2-1, with 11 nucleotides matching TRBD2. The V gene's germline CDR1 is SGHVS and CDR2 FQNEAQ. The CDR3 totals 15 residues. V shed 5 bases, J shed 3 bases, and the junction held 3 bases outside the gene matches. In DNA form, the CDR3 reads TGTGCCAGCAGCCCCGGACTAGCGGGCTACAATGAGCAGTTCTTC. Protein product: CASSPGLAGYNEQFF.

The rearrangement joins TRBV6-1 to TRBJ2-5; D is unclear. Germline V gives CDR1 MNHNS, CDR2 SASEGT. Trimming shortened V by 3 bases and J by 0 bases, and 5 bases separated the two germline ends. The CDR3 contains 13 residues. The CDR3 loop is CASSELYQETQYF. DNA of the CDR3: TGTGCCAGCAGTGAGCTGTACCAAGAGACCCAGTACTTC.

This clonotype was seen repeatedly, ten times or more. The chain is built from TRBV11-2 and TRBJ2-7; 11 bases map to TRBD2. Trimming removed 2 bases from V and 7 bases from J; junction bases left unmatched: 1. The germline gives CDR1 SGHAT, CDR2 FQNNGV. The CDR3 totals 13 residues. The CDR3 region has the DNA TGTGCCAGCAGCTTACGACTAGCGGGAGAGCAGTACTTC. It yields the protein CASSLRLAGEQYF.

This clonotype was recorded many times. CDR3 protein: CSVEGGDTQYF. CDR3 bases: TGCAGCGTTGAAGGGGGAGATACGCAGTATTTT. The gene calls are TRBV29-1 and TRBJ2-3; the D is unclear. The CDR3 spans 11 residues. Deletions cut 1 base from V and 5 bases from J, with 4 bases between. CDR1 and CDR2 (germline): SQVTM, ANQGSEA.

The chain couples TRBV20-1 to TRBJ1-2; D may be TRBD1 (5 bases). Germline values: CDR1 DFQATT, CDR2 SNEGSKA (reference sequence). The CDR3 sequence is 15 residues long. V lost 3 bases and J 3 bases, leaving 17 bases between the germline ends. The CDR3 bases are TGCAGTGCTAGTTCCTTGGGGACGGTATACTATGGCTACACCTTC. Amino acids: CSASSLGTVYYGYTF.

This clonotype came up many times. The V call is TRBV12-3 or TRBV12-4, the J call TRBJ2-1; 13 bases agree with TRBD2. Trimming at V came to 6 bases and at J to 7 bases, leaving 6 bases not matched to a gene. The CDR3 spans 15 residues. The CDR3 DNA follows: TGTGCCAGCAGAGTACTAGCGGGGGGGCGTAATGAGCAGTTCTTC. It translates to CASRVLAGGRNEQFF.

The sample holds many counts of this clonotype. V and J are TRBV9 and TRBJ1-2; no clear D gene. The germline V and J ends were trimmed by 0 bases and 5 bases, with 14 bases remaining between them. The CDR3 loop spans 15 amino acids. Per the germline V gene, CDR1 is SGDLS and CDR2 is YYNGEE. CDR3 nucleotides: TGTGCCAGCAGCGTAGGTGGAGAAACCTCGTATGGCTACACCTTC. It specifies CASSVGGETSYGYTF.

The genes are TRBV7-2 and TRBJ2-2; a possible D gene is TRBD1 (5 bases). The V and J ends lost 5 bases and 1 base respectively, with 11 bases between them. The length of the CDR3 is 15 residues. Per germline, CDR1 SGHTA and CDR2 FQGNSA. CDR3 region: CASSGASRNTGELFF. The CDR3 nucleotides read TGTGCCAGCAGCGGGGCCTCCCGGAACACCGGGGAGCTGTTTTTT.

This rearrangement joins TRBV11-3 to TRBJ2-1; 7 bases align to TRBD2. V was pared by 4 bases and J by 7 bases, with 7 bases of the junction left unmatched. The germline V gene encodes CDR1 SGHNT and CDR2 YENEEA. The CDR3 covers 14 residues. The chain's CDR3 is CASSYTGTTNEQFF. The CDR3, as DNA: TGTGCCAGCAGCTATACCGGGACTACGAATGAGCAGTTCTTC.

This clonotype was seen repeatedly, ten times or more. The genes are TRBV9 and TRBJ2-1, with 12 bases that match TRBD2. This CDR3 comprises 15 residues. J lost 5 bases, V lost 3 bases, and 3 bases had no gene match. The germline V gene has CDR1 SGDLS and CDR2 YYNGEE. CDR3: CASSALAGGHNEQFF. The CDR3 DNA follows: TGTGCCAGCAGCGCTCTAGCGGGGGGGCACAATGAGCAGTTCTTC.

This clonotype was recorded at least ten times. The genes are TRBV11-2 and TRBJ2-2; D remains ambiguous. With 5 bases removed from V and 6 bases from J, the gap between germline ends came to 7 bases. CDR1 is SGHAT, CDR2 FQNNGV, per germline. The CDR3 is 12 residues long. CDR3 bases: TGTGCCAGCAGCGATTGGGCCGGGGAGCTGTTTTTT. It is translated as CASSDWAGELFF.

This clonotype was found many times. CDR3 residues: CASRPLAGDQQFF. CDR3 nucleotides: TGTGCCAGCAGACCTTTAGCGGGAGATCAGCAGTTCTTC. The rearrangement joins TRBV3-1 to TRBJ2-1, with TRBD2 matching over 9 bases. V was clipped by 6 bases and J by 11 bases; unmatched bases: 8. Germline V gene sequence: CDR1 LGHDT, CDR2 YNNKEL (reference sequence). The CDR3 runs to 13 residues.

This clonotype was counted a few times. The gene calls are TRBV10-1 and TRBJ2-3, with TRBD2 matching 8 bases. Per the germline V gene, CDR1 is WNHNN and CDR2 is SYGVQD (reference sequence). The CDR3 is 15 amino acids. J gave up 6 bases and V 7 bases, and 12 bases lay outside the gene matches. CDR3 nucleotides: TGCGCCAGCACCCCGTCTAGCGGGTTTTTGGATACGCAGTATTTT. Amino acid sequence: CASTPSSGFLDTQYF.

This clonotype has ten or more counts. The V call is TRBV25-1, the J call TRBJ2-3; 8 bases are a match to TRBD1. The CDR3 has 15 amino acids. V shed 4 bases, J shed 4 bases, and the junction held 7 bases outside the gene matches. Germline CDR1 reads MGHDK; CDR2 reads SYGVNS. As DNA, the CDR3 is TGTGCCAGCAGTGCAACCAGGGGGCAGGCAGATACGCAGTATTTT. Its translation: CASSATRGQADTQYF.

The sample holds many counts of this clonotype. This sequence joins TRBV12-3 or TRBV12-4 and TRBJ1-2; 8 bases are a match to TRBD1. V lost 2 bases and J lost 7; bases outside the gene matches: 3. This CDR3 is built from 13 residues. Here the CDR3 DNA reads TGTGCCAGCAGTTTACAGGGGGCGGGTGGCTACACCTTC. It encodes CASSLQGAGGYTF.

J is TRBJ2-1 and V is TRBV11-3, with 8 bases aligning to TRBD1. Germline lookup yields CDR1 SGHNT and CDR2 YENEEA. The CDR3 sequence is 17 residues long. The junction had 11 bases not matched to a gene; V was cut back by 1 base and J by 6 bases. The CDR3 spells CASSLGSWGQETNEQFF. The CDR3 bases are TGTGCCAGCAGCTTAGGTTCCTGGGGACAGGAGACCAATGAGCAGTTCTTC. Full variable domain (remainder filled in from reference TRBV11-3 and TRBJ2-1): EAGVVQSPRYKIIEKKQPVAFWCNPISGHNTLYWYLQNLGQGPELLIRYENEEAVDDSQLPKDRFSAERLKGVDSTLKIQPAELGDSAVYLCASSLGSWGQETNEQFFGPGTRLTVL.

The chain combines TRBV4-1 with TRBJ2-1; a possible D gene is TRBD1 (5 bases). CDR3 size: 13 residues. V lost 4 bases and J lost 3, with 7 bases in between. Germline V lookup: CDR1 MGHRA, CDR2 YSYEKL. The CDR3 is CASSRGFYNEQFF. The CDR3 DNA follows: TGCGCCAGCAGCCGGGGCTTCTACAATGAGCAGTTCTTC.

A remark on this clonotype: With a much larger clone just one base away, this may be a read error. The chain recombines TRBV11-2 with TRBJ1-2, with D perhaps TRBD1 (5 bases). This CDR3 has 14 amino acids. Germline V gene lookup returns CDR1 SGHAT and CDR2 FQNNGV. CDR3: CASSASGTFYGHTF. Written as DNA, the CDR3 is TGTGCCAGCAGCGCGTCCGGGACGTTCTATGGCCACACCTTC. Full variable domain (remainder filled in from reference TRBV11-2 and TRBJ1-2): EAGVAQSPRYKIIEKRQSVAFWCNPISGHATLYWYQQILGQGPKLLIQFQNNGVVDDSQLPKDRFSAERLKGVDSTLKIQPAKLEDSAVYLCASSASGTFYGHTFGSGTRLTVV.

This clonotype has at least ten counts. The genes are TRBV12-3 or TRBV12-4 and TRBJ1-6; 8 positions agree with TRBD1. CDR3 length equals 16 residues. With 3 bases clipped from V and 7 bases from J, the junction kept 8 bases outside the gene matches. The CDR3 sequence is CASSFWDGTGNSPLHF. In nucleotides, the CDR3 is TGTGCCAGCAGTTTTTGGGACGGGACAGGCAATTCACCCCTCCACTTT.

This rearrangement joins TRBV30 to TRBJ2-7; tentatively, D is TRBD1 (6 bases). The CDR3 contains 14 residues. CDR1 is GTSNPN and CDR2 is SVGIG in the germline V gene (reference sequence). Between the trimmed V and J ends, which lost 2 bases and 0 bases, there was a span of 11 bases. This CDR3 is CAWSLPGVSYEQYF. The DNA for the CDR3 is TGTGCCTGGAGTCTACCAGGGGTCTCCTACGAGCAGTACTTC.